The clone carrying this TCR beta chain was detected once. Germline V CDR1 and CDR2: GTSNPN, SVGIG (reference sequence). The junction had 9 bases not matched to a gene; V was cut back by 5 bases and J by 2 bases. The CDR3 is made up of 14 amino acids. This specimen comes from a study of blood T cell repertoires in COVID-19. Sequencing used immunoSEQ multiplex PCR; TCRdb keeps in-frame clones, though not all of them. In the table there are approximately 230,000 clones, approximately 91% of which are singletons. The sequencing sample was made of peripheral blood. The source is a woman aged 40-49 years who had recovered from COVID-19. The V and J genes are TRBV30 and TRBJ2-7; 7 bases are shared with TRBD2. The chain's CDR3 is CAWGREGLTYEQYF. The CDR3 bases are TGTGCCTGGGGGAGGGAGGGCCTAACCTACGAGCAGTACTTC.